Below, 29 T cell receptor beta chains from the same sample are listed, as sequenced in a study of T cells in Graves' hyperthyroidism and ophthalmopathy. Amplification of TCR beta CDR3 regions was performed using RNA transcripts as template. The HTBI primer set served for first-round RT-PCR of the TCR CDR3. A single record per CDR3 protein comes from TCRdb applying MiXCR to the multiplex PCR reads. The table has approximately 600,000 distinct CDR3 sequences, roughly 14% seen once. The specimen sequenced was blood. These receptors all come from a middle-aged woman with Graves' ophthalmopathy.

The sample holds many counts of this clonotype. The gene calls are TRBV7-2 and TRBJ2-3; D might be TRBD1 or TRBD2, each matching 5 bases. CDR1 SGHTA and CDR2 FQGNSA come from the germline V gene. The CDR3 is made up of 16 amino acids. With 0 bases removed from V and 4 bases from J, the gap between germline ends came to 14 bases. The CDR3 region is CASSLAPQEAADTQYF. CDR3 coding DNA: TGTGCCAGCAGCTTAGCCCCACAGGAGGCGGCAGATACGCAGTATTTT.

This clonotype was picked up many times. V is TRBV6-2 or TRBV6-3 and J is TRBJ2-2; 10 bases line up with TRBD2. Germline CDR1 and CDR2: MNHEY and SVGEGT. The trim removed 4 bases at V and 8 bases at J, leaving 7 bases unmatched. The CDR3 runs 15 residues. CDR3 loop: CASSSRTSGWGELFF. DNA of the CDR3: TGTGCCAGCAGTTCCCGGACTAGCGGTTGGGGGGAGCTGTTTTTT.

The sample holds a few counts of this clonotype. This chain connects TRBV18 to TRBJ2-7, with TRBD2 matching over 11 bases. Germline assignment: CDR1 KGHSH and CDR2 LQKENI. The CDR3 runs to 15 residues. V was clipped by 3 bases and J by 3 bases; unmatched bases: 4. CDR3 DNA sequence: TGTGCCAGCTCACCCACTAGCGGGGGACTCTACGAGCAGTACTTC. Translated, it gives CASSPTSGGLYEQYF.

This clonotype was detected many times. The genes are TRBV5-5 and TRBJ2-7; possible D gene TRBD2, 5 bases. Germline CDR1 SGHKS, CDR2 YYEKEE (reference sequence). This CDR3 is 16 amino acids long. Trimming removed 3 bases from V and 5 bases from J, with 21 bases in between. CDR3 nucleotides: TGTGCCAGCAGCTACAACGGACTGATGCCGAACGACGAGCAGTACTTC. Translation gives CASSYNGLMPNDEQYF.

Ten or more counts support this clonotype. The gene calls are TRBV12-3 or TRBV12-4 and TRBJ1-5; 9 bases line up with TRBD1. CDR3 length: 14 amino acids. V shed 4 bases and J 6 bases; nucleotides not matched to a gene: 4. CDR3: CASSSTGGFQPQHF. The CDR3 region has the DNA TGTGCCAGCAGTTCCACAGGGGGCTTTCAGCCCCAGCATTTT.

The chain employs TRBV27 and TRBJ2-7; possibly TRBD1 or TRBD2 for D (5 bases each). The germline V and J ends were trimmed by 5 bases and 5 bases, with 19 bases remaining between them. Germline V gene sequence: CDR1 MNHEY, CDR2 SMNVEV (reference sequence). The CDR3 has 15 residues. For the CDR3, the DNA is TGTGCCAGCAGTGAAGAGGTGGGGACGCCCGACGAGCAGTACTTC. Residues: CASSEEVGTPDEQYF.

In its sample, this clonotype was seen a few times. The V and J genes are TRBV11-2 and TRBJ2-5; D remains ambiguous. The CDR3 totals 16 residues. Trimming cost V 4 bases and J 0 bases, with 15 bases left between them. Germline lookup yields CDR1 SGHAT and CDR2 FQNNGV. The CDR3 loop reads CASSSLGANNQETQYF. CDR3 nucleotides: TGTGCCAGCAGCTCCCTCGGTGCGAACAACCAAGAGACCCAGTACTTC. The full variable domain, in which reference TRBV11-2 and TRBJ2-5 provide the parts outside the CDR3, is EAGVAQSPRYKIIEKRQSVAFWCNPISGHATLYWYQQILGQGPKLLIQFQNNGVVDDSQLPKDRFSAERLKGVDSTLKIQPAKLEDSAVYLCASSSLGANNQETQYFGPGTRLLVL.

The chain uses TRBV5-1 and TRBJ2-5; D is perhaps TRBD2 (5 bases). Looked up from germline, CDR1 is SGHRS and CDR2 is YFSETQ. V was clipped by 1 base and J by 5 bases, with 12 bases between them. This CDR3 has 14 residues. For the CDR3, the DNA is TGCGCCAGCAGCTTGTATCCAGGAGGCGAGACCCAGTACTTC. This codes for CASSLYPGGETQYF.

This clonotype has a count of ten or more. The chain links TRBV7-2 to TRBJ2-5, with D possibly TRBD2 on 5 matching bases. The V gene's germline CDR1 is SGHTA and CDR2 FQGNSA. This CDR3 is built from 15 residues. V lost 2 bases, J lost 5 bases, and 15 bases lay in between. CDR3 loop: CASSLRPSPGETQYF. CDR3 DNA: TGTGCCAGCAGCTTAAGGCCTAGCCCTGGGGAGACCCAGTACTTC. Based on the CDR3 plus reference TRBV7-2 and TRBJ2-5, the full variable domain is GAGVSQSPSNKVTEKGKDVELRCDPISGHTALYWYRQSLGQGLEFLIYFQGNSAPDKSGLPSDRFSAERTGGSVSTLTIQRTQQEDSAVYLCASSLRPSPGETQYFGPGTRLLVL.

This clonotype was observed at least ten times. This chain joins TRBV27 and TRBJ2-7; TRBD2 is a possible D gene (6 bases). The germline V and J ends were trimmed by 5 bases and 3 bases, with 20 bases remaining between them. The CDR3 has 16 amino acids. The germline V gene has CDR1 MNHEY and CDR2 SMNVEV (reference sequence). The CDR3 reads CASSPLIAGRNYEQYF. In DNA, the CDR3 is TGTGCCAGCAGTCCCTTAATCGCGGGACGGAACTACGAGCAGTACTTC.

This clonotype showed up many times. This chain uses TRBV12-5 with TRBJ2-7; TRBD2 is a possible D gene (5 bases). There are 15 residues in the CDR3. Deletions cut 3 bases from V and 6 bases from J, with 18 bases between. Per the germline V gene, CDR1 is LGHNT and CDR2 is FRNRAP. CDR3 in amino acids: CASGLDGRVRGEQYF. CDR3 bases: TGTGCTAGTGGTTTAGACGGACGGGTTCGGGGCGAGCAGTACTTC.

This clonotype was observed many times. The V gene is TRBV6-1, the J gene TRBJ1-1; D is possibly TRBD1 (5 bases). The germline V gene encodes CDR1 MNHNS and CDR2 SASEGT. This CDR3 has 15 residues. V was clipped by 5 bases and J by 0 bases, with 13 bases between them. The CDR3 nucleotides read TGTGCCAGCAGTAATCCAGGGTATATGAACACTGAAGCTTTCTTT. Translation: CASSNPGYMNTEAFF.

This clonotype was recorded many times. Being one base from a much bigger clone, this may be a read error. This chain connects TRBV7-2 to TRBJ2-5; perhaps TRBD1 as D (5 bases). CDR1 and CDR2 (germline): SGHTA, FQGNSA. The CDR3 loop spans 14 amino acids. V lost 3 bases and J lost 1, with 9 bases in between. The CDR3 DNA follows: TGTGCCAGCAGCTTGGGCAGGGCCCAAGAGACCCAGTACTTC. Translated: CASSLGRAQETQYF.

V usage is TRBV28 and J usage is TRBJ1-1; the D is unclear. This CDR3 comprises 14 residues. V dropped 5 bases and J dropped 1 base, with 11 bases sitting between them. CDR1 is MDHEN and CDR2 is SYDVKM in the germline V gene. The chain's CDR3 is CASSTEPTNTEAFF. The CDR3 region has the DNA TGTGCCAGCAGTACGGAACCTACGAACACTGAAGCTTTCTTT.

The chain has TRBV20-1 and TRBJ1-5; the D gene is possibly TRBD1 (5 bases). Deletions cut 5 bases from V and 4 bases from J, with 12 bases between. This CDR3 spans 13 amino acids. Germline V gene data show CDR1 as DFQATT and CDR2 as SNEGSKA (reference sequence). CDR3 in DNA: TGCAGTGCTCGACCGGGACCAAATCAGCCCCAGCATTTT. Protein product: CSARPGPNQPQHF.

This clonotype was observed at least ten times. This rearrangement joins TRBV28 to TRBJ2-7, with a tentative D call TRBD1 (5 bases). V lost 5 bases, J lost 2 bases, and 13 bases lay in between. CDR1 is MDHEN and CDR2 is SYDVKM in the germline V gene. There are 14 residues in the CDR3. The CDR3 DNA reads TGTGCCAGCAGTCCCGGCAGGGATCCCTACGAGCAGTACTTC. Translating it yields CASSPGRDPYEQYF.

This clonotype was seen a few times. This sequence joins TRBV7-2 and TRBJ2-3; D not certain. The ends were cut back, 4 bases at V and 4 bases at J, with 6 bases in the middle. Looked up from germline, CDR1 is SGHTA and CDR2 is FQGNSA. The CDR3 contains 12 residues. The CDR3 region is CASSSAADTQYF. CDR3 sequence (DNA): TGTGCCAGCAGCTCGGCGGCAGATACGCAGTATTTT.

As concerns this clonotype: With a much larger clone just one base away, this may be a read error. This chain links TRBV30 with TRBJ2-5; the D gene could be TRBD1 or TRBD2 (6 bases each). Trimming left V 2 bases short and J 5 bases short, with 18 bases between. The CDR3 totals 15 residues. Germline V gene data show CDR1 as GTSNPN and CDR2 as SVGIG (reference sequence). This CDR3 is CAWSIGGTHQETQYF. The CDR3 nucleotides are TGTGCCTGGAGTATAGGGGGGACCCATCAGGAGACCCAGTACTTC.

In this sample, this clonotype turned up a few times. This may stem from a read error, because a much larger clone lies one nucleotide away. The chain carries TRBV29-1 and TRBJ2-7; D unclear. Trimming left V 5 bases short and J 5 bases short, with 10 bases between. This CDR3 contains 11 residues. The germline gives CDR1 SQVTM, CDR2 ANQGSEA. For the CDR3, the DNA is TGCAGCGTTAGGAAGTCCCACGAGCAGTACTTC. This translates into CSVRKSHEQYF.

The J gene is TRBJ1-1, the V gene TRBV4-3; no reliable D call. V was clipped by 1 base and J by 5 bases, with 11 bases between them. Germline V gene lookup returns CDR1 LGHNA and CDR2 YSLEER. The CDR3 consists of 14 residues. The CDR3 DNA sequence: TGCGCCAGCAGCCAAGGTCTCGGTGGGACTGAAGCTTTCTTT. Amino acid sequence: CASSQGLGGTEAFF.

The sample holds a few counts of this clonotype. The rearrangement uses TRBV18 and TRBJ1-1; 10 nucleotides line up with TRBD1. Germline V gene lookup returns CDR1 KGHSH and CDR2 LQKENI. V shed 3 bases and J 0 bases; nucleotides not matched to a gene: 16. The CDR3 spans 20 residues. The CDR3 spells CASSPLSLTGGSGMNTEAFF. The CDR3 region has the DNA TGTGCCAGCTCACCGCTCTCTCTGACAGGGGGCAGCGGGATGAACACTGAAGCTTTCTTT.

The chain links TRBV5-1 to TRBJ1-1; D uncertain. CDR3 length: 12 residues. Germline V lookup: CDR1 SGHRS, CDR2 YFSETQ. The V and J ends lost 4 bases and 4 bases respectively, with 8 bases between them. The CDR3 DNA reads TGCGCCAGCAGCACCACATCCACTGAAGCTTTCTTT. Translating it yields CASSTTSTEAFF.

This clonotype has at least ten counts. This chain links TRBV24-1 with TRBJ2-1; the D gene is possibly TRBD2 (6 bases). The ends were cut back, 9 bases at V and 8 bases at J, with 16 bases in the middle. Germline V gives CDR1 KGHDR, CDR2 SFDVKD. This CDR3 has 13 residues. The CDR3 sequence is CATEEGRAYEQFF. The CDR3 DNA reads as TGTGCCACCGAGGAGGGAAGGGCGTATGAGCAGTTCTTC.

This clonotype was detected ten times or more. V is TRBV7-3 and J is TRBJ2-2; 8 bases fit TRBD2. The germline CDR1 and CDR2 sequences are SGHTA and FQGTGA. Trimming at V came to 5 bases and at J to 4 bases, leaving 6 bases not matched to a gene. The CDR3 is made up of 15 amino acids. CDR3 residues: CASSPSGSSTGELFF. The CDR3 nucleotides are TGTGCCAGCAGCCCGAGCGGGAGTTCCACCGGGGAGCTGTTTTTT.

There are a few counts of this clonotype. This chain uses TRBV6-5 with TRBJ2-2; no clear D. This CDR3 spans 16 amino acids. V was clipped by 0 bases and J by 0 bases, with 8 bases between them. The germline CDR1 and CDR2 sequences are MNHEY and SVGAGI. The CDR3 region is CASSYSRRTNTGELFF. In DNA, the CDR3 is TGTGCCAGCAGTTACTCTCGCAGGACGAACACCGGGGAGCTGTTTTTT.

This clonotype appeared many times. V and J are TRBV9 and TRBJ2-2; D is uncertain. Germline CDR1 and CDR2: SGDLS and YYNGEE. Trimming pared 1 base from V and 0 bases from J, leaving 4 bases between. This CDR3 region has 14 residues. The CDR3 region has the DNA TGTGCCAGCAGCGTATTCGCGAACACCGGGGAGCTGTTTTTT. Its protein product is CASSVFANTGELFF.

This clonotype was counted ten times or more. The V gene is TRBV6-1, the J gene TRBJ1-1; possible D gene TRBD1, 5 bases. This CDR3 has 14 amino acids. Trimming shortened V by 7 bases and J by 4 bases, and 16 bases separated the two germline ends. Germline V lookup: CDR1 MNHNS, CDR2 SASEGT. DNA of the CDR3: TGTGCCAGCAACCAGGGCCGTCTTAGCACTGAAGCTTTCTTT. This codes for CASNQGRLSTEAFF.

At least ten counts were recorded for this clonotype. The CDR3 bases are TGTGCCAGCAGAAGGGAACAGGGGGGTGAAACTGAAGCTTTCTTT. Translating gives CASRREQGGETEAFF. The chain couples TRBV6-2 or TRBV6-3 to TRBJ1-1; 8 nucleotides match TRBD1. The CDR3 has 15 residues. CDR1 and CDR2 (germline): MNHEY, SVGEGT. V dropped 6 bases and J dropped 5; count of bases not matched to a gene: 11.

This clonotype was detected a few times. V gene TRBV9 combines with J gene TRBJ2-2; TRBD2 aligns across 14 bases. V gave up 4 bases and J gave up 8 bases; unmatched junction bases: 16. The CDR3 is 19 amino acids. Germline CDR1 is SGDLS and CDR2 is YYNGEE. CDR3 in amino acids: CASSPTHHGTSGSPGELFF. CDR3 in DNA: TGTGCCAGCAGCCCCACCCATCACGGGACTAGCGGGAGTCCTGGGGAGCTGTTTTTT.